This T cell receptor beta chain was sequenced for a study of a mutant IDH1 vaccine in newly diagnosed glioma. Study-level information: Earlier treatment was radiotherapy, temozolomide, or both, with most getting both.

The germline V gene has CDR1 MNHEY and CDR2 SMNVEV (reference sequence). The V gene end was trimmed by 6 bases and the J gene end by 11 bases; junction bases not matched to a gene: 9. CDR3 length equals 15 residues. Findings and caveats of the study: Detectable vaccine-induced immune responses arose in around 93% of patients.

Of note for this clone: The antigen is unknown.

Using immunoSEQ multiplex PCR, the repertoire was profiled, and TCRdb retains in-frame clones only, with some absent. The sample includes 90,000 to 95,000 clones, roughly 85% of them seen just once. Time point here: baseline, week 1 (first vaccination visit). Indicated treatment: pre-vaccination baseline after standard-of-care therapy. V and J are TRBV27 and TRBJ1-6; 11 bases are a match to TRBD1. The receptor was isolated from a woman aged 45-65 years with glioma. Material: PBMCs, obtained from a glioma patient treated with radiotherapy, temozolomide or both. CDR3 nucleotide sequence: TGTGCCAGCAGGCAACAGGGACAGGGGGGTCCACCCCTCCACTTT. It codes for CASRQQGQGGPPLHF.